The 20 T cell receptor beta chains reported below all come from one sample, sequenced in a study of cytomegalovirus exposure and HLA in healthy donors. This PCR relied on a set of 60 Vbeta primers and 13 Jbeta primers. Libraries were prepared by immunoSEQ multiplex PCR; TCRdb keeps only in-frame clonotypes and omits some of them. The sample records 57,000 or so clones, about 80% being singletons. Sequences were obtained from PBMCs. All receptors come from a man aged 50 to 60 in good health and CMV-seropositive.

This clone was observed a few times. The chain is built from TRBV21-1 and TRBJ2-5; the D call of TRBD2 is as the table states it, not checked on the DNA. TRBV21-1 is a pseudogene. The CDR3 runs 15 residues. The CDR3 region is CASSKQFGFGETQYF. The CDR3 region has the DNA TGTGCCAGCAGCAAACAGTTCGGGTTTGGAGAGACCCAGTACTTC.

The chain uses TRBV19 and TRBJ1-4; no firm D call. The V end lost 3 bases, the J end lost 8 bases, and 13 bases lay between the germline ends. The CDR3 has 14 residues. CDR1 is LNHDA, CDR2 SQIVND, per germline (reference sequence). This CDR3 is CASSMASGGEKLFF. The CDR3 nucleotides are TGTGCCAGTAGTATGGCGTCAGGAGGGGAAAAACTGTTTTTT. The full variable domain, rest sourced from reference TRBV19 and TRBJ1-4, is DGGITQSPKYLFRKEGQNVTLSCEQNLNHDAMYWYRQDPGQGLRLIYYSQIVNDFQKGDIAEGYSVSREKKESFPLTVTSAQKNPTAFYLCASSMASGGEKLFFGSGTQLSVL.

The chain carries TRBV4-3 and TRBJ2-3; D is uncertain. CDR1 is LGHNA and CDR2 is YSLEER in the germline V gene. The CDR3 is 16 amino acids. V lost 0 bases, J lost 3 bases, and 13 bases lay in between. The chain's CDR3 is CASSQDWSTETDTQYF. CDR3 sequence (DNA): TGCGCCAGCAGCCAAGATTGGTCGACTGAAACAGATACGCAGTATTTT.

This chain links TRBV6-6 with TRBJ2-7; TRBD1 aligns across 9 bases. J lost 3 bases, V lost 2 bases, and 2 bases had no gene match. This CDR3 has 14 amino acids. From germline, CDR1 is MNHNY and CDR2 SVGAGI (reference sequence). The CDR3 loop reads CASSYRTGVYEQYF. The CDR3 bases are TGTGCCAGCAGTTACCGGACAGGGGTCTACGAGCAGTACTTC.

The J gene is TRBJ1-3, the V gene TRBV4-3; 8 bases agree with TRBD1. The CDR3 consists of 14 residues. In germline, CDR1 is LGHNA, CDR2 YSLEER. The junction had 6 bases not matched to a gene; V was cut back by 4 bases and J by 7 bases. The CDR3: CASSLQGARNTIYF. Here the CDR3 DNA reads TGCGCCAGCAGCCTGCAGGGGGCGCGGAACACCATATATTTT.

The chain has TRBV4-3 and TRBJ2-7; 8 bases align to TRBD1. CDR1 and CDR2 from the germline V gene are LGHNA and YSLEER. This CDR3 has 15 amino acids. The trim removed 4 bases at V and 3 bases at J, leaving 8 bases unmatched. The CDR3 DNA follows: TGCGCCAGCAGCCTCCAGGGGGCAGGGGACTACGAGCAGTACTTC. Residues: CASSLQGAGDYEQYF.

The CDR3 sequence is CASSIGGGGAGDTQYF. The CDR3, as DNA: TGTGCCAGTAGTATAGGGGGCGGGGGGGCTGGAGATACGCAGTATTTT. The rearrangement links TRBV19 to TRBJ2-3; 9 bases align to TRBD2. The CDR3 runs 16 residues. The junction had 7 bases not matched to a gene; V was cut back by 1 base and J by 5 bases. The germline V gene has CDR1 LNHDA and CDR2 SQIVND (reference sequence).

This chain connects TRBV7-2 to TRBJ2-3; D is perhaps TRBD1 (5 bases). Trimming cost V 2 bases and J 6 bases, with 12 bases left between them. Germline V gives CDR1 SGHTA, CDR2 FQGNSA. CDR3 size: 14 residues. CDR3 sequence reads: CASSLTQGRDTQYF. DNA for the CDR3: TGTGCCAGCAGCTTAACGCAGGGAAGGGATACGCAGTATTTT.

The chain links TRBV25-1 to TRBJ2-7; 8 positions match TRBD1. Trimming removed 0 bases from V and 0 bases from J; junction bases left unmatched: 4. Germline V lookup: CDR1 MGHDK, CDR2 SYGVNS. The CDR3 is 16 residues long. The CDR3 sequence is CASSEYRGRSSYEQYF. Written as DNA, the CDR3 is TGTGCCAGCAGTGAATACAGGGGGCGGAGCTCCTACGAGCAGTACTTC.

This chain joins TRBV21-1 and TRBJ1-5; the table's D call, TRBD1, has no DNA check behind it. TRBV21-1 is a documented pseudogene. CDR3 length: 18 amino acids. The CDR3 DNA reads TGTGCCAGCAGCAAAATTGAGTACAGGGGCGCGGGCAATCAGCCCCAGCATTTT. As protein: CASSKIEYRGAGNQPQHF.

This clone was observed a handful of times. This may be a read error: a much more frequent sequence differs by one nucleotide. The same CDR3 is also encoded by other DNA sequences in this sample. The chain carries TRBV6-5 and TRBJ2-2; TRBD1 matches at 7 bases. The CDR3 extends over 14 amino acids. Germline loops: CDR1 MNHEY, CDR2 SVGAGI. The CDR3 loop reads CDSSPQGMTGELFF. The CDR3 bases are TGTGACAGCAGCCCACAGGGGATGACAGGGGAGCTGTTTTTT.

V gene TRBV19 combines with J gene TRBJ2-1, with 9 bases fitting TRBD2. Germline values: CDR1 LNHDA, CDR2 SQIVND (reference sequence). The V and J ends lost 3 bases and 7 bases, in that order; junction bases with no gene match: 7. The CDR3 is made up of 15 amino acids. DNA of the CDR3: TGTGCCAGTAGTATCCTCACTAGCGGGCCTAATGAGCAGTTCTTC. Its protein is CASSILTSGPNEQFF.

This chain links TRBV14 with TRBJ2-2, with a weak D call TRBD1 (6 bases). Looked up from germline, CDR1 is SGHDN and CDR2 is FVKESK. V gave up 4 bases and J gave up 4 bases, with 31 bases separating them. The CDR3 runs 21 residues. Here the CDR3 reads CASSPIKKWFWGQGTTGELFF. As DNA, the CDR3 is TGTGCCAGCAGCCCCATCAAGAAATGGTTCTGGGGGCAGGGGACCACCGGGGAGCTGTTTTTT.

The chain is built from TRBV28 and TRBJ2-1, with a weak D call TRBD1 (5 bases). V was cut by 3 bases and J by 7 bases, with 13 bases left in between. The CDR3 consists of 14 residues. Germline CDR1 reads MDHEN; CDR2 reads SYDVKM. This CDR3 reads CASSLQIGVNEQFF. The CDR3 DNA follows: TGTGCCAGCAGTTTGCAAATAGGGGTGAATGAGCAGTTCTTC.

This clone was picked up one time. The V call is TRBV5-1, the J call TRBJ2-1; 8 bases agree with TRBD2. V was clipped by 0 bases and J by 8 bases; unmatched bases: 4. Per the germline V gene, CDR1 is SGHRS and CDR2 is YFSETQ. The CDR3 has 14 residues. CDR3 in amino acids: CASSLEREGYEQFF. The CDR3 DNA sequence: TGCGCCAGCAGCTTGGAACGGGAGGGGTATGAGCAGTTCTTC.

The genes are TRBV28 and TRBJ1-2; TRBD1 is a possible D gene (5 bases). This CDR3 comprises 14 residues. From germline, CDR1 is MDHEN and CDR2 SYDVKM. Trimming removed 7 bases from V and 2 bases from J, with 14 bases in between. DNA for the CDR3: TGTGCCAGCAACTTGGGGGGTATGAACTATGGCTACACCTTC. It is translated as CASNLGGMNYGYTF.

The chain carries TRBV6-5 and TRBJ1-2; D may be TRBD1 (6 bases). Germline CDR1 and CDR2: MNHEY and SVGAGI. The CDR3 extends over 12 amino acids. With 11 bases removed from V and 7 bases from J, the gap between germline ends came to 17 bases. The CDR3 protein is CAGRTDVFGYTF. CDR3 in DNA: TGTGCCGGCCGGACAGACGTCTTTGGCTACACCTTC.

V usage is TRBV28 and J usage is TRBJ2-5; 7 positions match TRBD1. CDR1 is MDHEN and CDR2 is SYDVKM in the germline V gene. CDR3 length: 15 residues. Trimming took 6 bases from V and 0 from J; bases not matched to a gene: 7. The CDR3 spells CASSSTGPNQETQYF. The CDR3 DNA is TGTGCCAGCAGCTCGACAGGGCCTAACCAAGAGACCCAGTACTTC.

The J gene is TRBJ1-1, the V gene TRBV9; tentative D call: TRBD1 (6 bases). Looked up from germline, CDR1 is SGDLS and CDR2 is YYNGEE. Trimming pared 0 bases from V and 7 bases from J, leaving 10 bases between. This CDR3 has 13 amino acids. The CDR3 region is CASSVGDKGEAFF. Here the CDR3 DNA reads TGTGCCAGCAGCGTAGGGGACAAAGGTGAAGCTTTCTTT.

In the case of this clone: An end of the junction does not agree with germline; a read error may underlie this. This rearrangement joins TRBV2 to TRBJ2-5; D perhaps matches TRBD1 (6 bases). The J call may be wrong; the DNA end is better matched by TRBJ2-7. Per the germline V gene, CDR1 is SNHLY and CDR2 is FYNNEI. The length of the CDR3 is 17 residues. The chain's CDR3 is CDSSQTAPGQTIYEQYF. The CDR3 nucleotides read TGTGACAGCAGCCAGACCGCCCCGGGACAAACGATCTACGAGCAGTACTTC.